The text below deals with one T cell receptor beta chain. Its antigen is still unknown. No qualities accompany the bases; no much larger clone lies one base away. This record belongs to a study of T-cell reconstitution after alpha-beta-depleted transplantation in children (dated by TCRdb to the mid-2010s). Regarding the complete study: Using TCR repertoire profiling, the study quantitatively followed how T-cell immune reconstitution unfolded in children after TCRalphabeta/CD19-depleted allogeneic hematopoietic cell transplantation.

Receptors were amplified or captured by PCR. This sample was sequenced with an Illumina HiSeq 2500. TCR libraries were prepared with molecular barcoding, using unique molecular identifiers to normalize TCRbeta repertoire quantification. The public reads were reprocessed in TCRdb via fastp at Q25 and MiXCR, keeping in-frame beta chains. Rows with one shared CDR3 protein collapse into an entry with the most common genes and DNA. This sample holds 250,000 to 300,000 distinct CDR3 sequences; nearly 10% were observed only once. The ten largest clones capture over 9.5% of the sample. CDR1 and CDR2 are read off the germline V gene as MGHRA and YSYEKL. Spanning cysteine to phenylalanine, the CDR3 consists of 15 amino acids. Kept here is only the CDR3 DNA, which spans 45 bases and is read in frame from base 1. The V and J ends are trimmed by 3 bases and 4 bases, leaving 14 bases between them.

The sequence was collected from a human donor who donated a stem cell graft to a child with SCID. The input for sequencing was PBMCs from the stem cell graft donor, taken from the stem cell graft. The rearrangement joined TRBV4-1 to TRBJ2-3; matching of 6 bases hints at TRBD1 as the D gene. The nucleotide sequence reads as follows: TGCGCCAGCAGCCAGGGGGCGTACTCGTCAGATACGCAGTATTTT. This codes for CASSQGAYSSDTQYF.